The rows below give T cell receptor beta chains drawn from one sample of a study of beta chain features in type 1 diabetes. The method was immunoSEQ multiplex PCR; TCRdb's version includes in-frame clones alone and lacks a portion of them. The sample carries around 150,000 clones, around 8.6% recorded once. Sequences were obtained from central memory CD4+ T cells from blood. Receptor source: a woman aged 18-29 years with type 1 diabetes. Both conserved end residues are part of each CDR3. D genes are given only for firm matches. Only part of the rows carry a size: once, few, many, or a class if the clone is expanded.

d_gene	v_gene	abundance	j_gene	CDR3aa	CDR3nt
NA	TRBV4-1	few	TRBJ2-5	CASSQGLAQETQYF	TGCGCCAGCAGCCAAGGACTGGCGCAGGAGACCCAGTACTTC
NA	TRBV4-3	few	TRBJ1-2	CASSQNTATGNGYTF	TGCGCCAGCAGCCAAAACACTGCGACAGGAAATGGCTACACCTTC
TRBD1	TRBV27	few	TRBJ2-1	CASSLTRQGRNEQFF	TGTGCCAGCAGTTTAACCAGACAGGGAAGGAATGAGCAGTTCTTC
NA	TRBV11-3	few	TRBJ1-5	CASSLRATGFNQPQHF	TGTGCCAGCAGCTTGCGGGCCACAGGGTTCAATCAGCCCCAGCATTTT
TRBD1	TRBV11-3	NA	TRBJ1-1	CASSPGGRPEAFF	TGTGCCAGCAGCCCAGGGGGTCGGCCTGAAGCTTTCTTT
TRBD2	TRBV6-5	NA	TRBJ2-7	CASSLRGVASGKFF	TGTGCCAGCAGCCTACGGGGGGTCGCAAGCGGGAAATTTTTC
NA	TRBV5-1	NA	TRBJ1-4	CASSAGPVNEKLFF	TGCGCCAGCTCCGCGGGGCCAGTTAATGAAAAACTGTTTTTT
NA	TRBV4-3	few	TRBJ2-4	CASSQDSHGIQYF	TGCGCCAGCAGCCAAGATTCCCACGGCATTCAGTACTTC
NA	TRBV14	few	TRBJ2-5	CASSQGAPVTQYF	TGTGCCAGCAGCCAAGGCGCCCCGGTAACCCAGTACTTC
NA	TRBV18	NA	TRBJ2-7	CASSPAGSNEQYF	TGTGCCAGCTCACCAGCAGGATCCAACGAGCAGTACTTC
NA	TRBV5-1	few	TRBJ2-7	CASSLNPGQTTYEQYF	TGCGCCAGCAGCTTAAATCCAGGACAGACAACCTACGAGCAGTACTTC
NA	TRBV19	once	TRBJ2-7	CASSTRSGYYEQYF	TGTGCCAGTAGCACCCGTAGCGGATACTACGAGCAGTACTTC
NA	TRBV4-3	NA	TRBJ1-1	CASSPTGLGNTEAFF	TGCGCCAGCAGCCCAACTGGGCTGGGGAACACTGAAGCTTTCTTT
TRBD1	TRBV18	NA	TRBJ1-5	CASSSDRGSNQPQHF	TGTGCCAGCTCATCCGACAGGGGAAGCAATCAGCCCCAGCATTTT
NA	TRBV11-2	few	TRBJ2-1	CASTTSRVVNEQFF	TGTGCCAGCACCACATCCCGGGTTGTCAATGAGCAGTTCTTC
TRBD1	TRBV4-1	NA	TRBJ2-7	CASSRGQGYYEQYF	TGCGCCAGCAGCCGCGGACAGGGATACTACGAGCAGTACTTC
NA	TRBV30	NA	TRBJ2-7	CAWSVKAGVLSYEQYF	TGTGCCTGGAGTGTAAAGGCCGGGGTACTATCCTACGAGCAGTACTTC
NA	TRBV18	few	TRBJ2-7	CASSATVDEQYF	TGTGCCAGCTCAGCAACAGTCGACGAGCAGTACTTC
NA	TRBV5-1	NA	TRBJ1-1	CASSPYPGTEAFF	TGCGCCAGCAGCCCCTACCCGGGGACTGAAGCTTTCTTT
TRBD1	TRBV5-1	NA	TRBJ2-6	CASSSTRQGASSGANVLTF	TGCGCCAGCAGCTCCACACGACAGGGGGCGAGCTCTGGGGCCAACGTCCTGACTTTC
NA	TRBV4-3	few	TRBJ2-7	CASSQDSGGRYEQYF	TGCGCCAGCAGCCAAGATTCCGGGGGAAGGTACGAGCAGTACTTC
TRBD2	TRBV2	NA	TRBJ2-1	CASTIPGLGRNEQFF	TGTGCCAGCACAATCCCGGGACTAGGACGCAATGAGCAGTTCTTC
NA	TRBV7-2	NA	TRBJ2-3	CASSLGSYSTDTQYF	TGTGCCAGCAGCTTAGGATCCTATAGCACAGATACGCAGTATTTT
TRBD2	TRBV28	few	TRBJ2-4	CASRNSGRALAKNIQYF	TGTGCCAGCAGGAATAGCGGGAGGGCTTTGGCCAAAAACATTCAGTACTTC
NA	TRBV28	NA	TRBJ2-7	CASSRQVLSYEQYF	TGTGCCAGCAGTAGACAGGTCTTGTCCTACGAGCAGTACTTC
NA	TRBV7-9	few	TRBJ2-5	CASSLGQKETQYF	TGTGCCAGCAGCTTAGGACAGAAAGAGACCCAGTACTTC
TRBD1	TRBV19	few	TRBJ1-5	CASSETGGGQPQHF	TGTGCCAGTAGCGAAACAGGGGGGGGTCAGCCCCAGCATTTT
TRBD1	TRBV27	few	TRBJ1-2	CASSPWTGGPYGYTF	TGTGCCAGCAGTCCTTGGACAGGGGGACCCTATGGCTACACCTTC
TRBD1	TRBV7-9	NA	TRBJ2-2	CASSLQGAWGTGELFF	TGTGCCAGCAGCCTGCAGGGGGCGTGGGGAACCGGGGAGCTGTTTTTT
TRBD2	TRBV5-4	NA	TRBJ2-7	CASSLGLAGVTYEQYF	TGTGCCAGCAGCCTGGGACTAGCGGGAGTAACGTACGAGCAGTACTTC
TRBD2	TRBV4-3	NA	TRBJ2-3	CASSPGLAGPPGTDTQYF	TGCGCCAGCAGCCCCGGACTAGCGGGACCACCAGGCACAGATACGCAGTATTTT
TRBD1	TRBV7-2	few	TRBJ2-7	CASSLAGTGEYEQYF	TGTGCCAGCAGCTTAGCCGGGACAGGGGAATACGAGCAGTACTTC
NA	TRBV9	few	TRBJ2-2	CASSVGGTVGTGELFF	TGTGCCAGCAGCGTAGGAGGCACCGTTGGGACCGGGGAGCTGTTTTTT
NA	TRBV25-1	few	TRBJ2-5	CASSEYVGQETQYF	TGTGCCAGCAGTGAATATGTCGGCCAAGAGACCCAGTACTTC
TRBD1	TRBV18	few	TRBJ2-7	CASKPGTESYEQYF	TGTGCCAGCAAGCCCGGGACAGAGTCCTACGAGCAGTACTTC
TRBD1	TRBV5-6	few	TRBJ1-2	CASSLGQTLYGYTF	TGTGCCAGCAGCCTGGGACAGACCCTCTATGGCTACACCTTC
NA	TRBV11-3	NA	TRBJ1-1	CASSLKGGPVEAFF	TGTGCCAGCAGCTTAAAAGGAGGGCCAGTAGAAGCTTTCTTT
TRBD2	TRBV6-6	few	TRBJ2-7	CASNIGTSGYEQYF	TGTGCCAGCAACATAGGGACTAGCGGATACGAGCAGTACTTC
NA	TRBV7-7	few	TRBJ1-3	CASSSGGSSGNTIYF	TGTGCCAGCAGCTCCGGGGGAAGCTCTGGAAACACCATATATTTT
NA	TRBV6-5	NA	TRBJ2-1	CASSLRGGEQFF	TGTGCCAGCAGCCTCCGGGGAGGTGAGCAGTTCTTC
NA	TRBV5-1	NA	TRBJ2-2	CASTGEEGLNTGELFF	TGCGCCAGCACGGGGGAGGAAGGCCTCAACACCGGGGAGCTGTTTTTT
TRBD2	TRBV7-9	NA	TRBJ2-1	CASSLLASGRDNEQFF	TGTGCCAGCAGCTTACTGGCTAGCGGGAGGGATAATGAGCAGTTCTTC
NA	TRBV28	NA	TRBJ2-3	CASSLTQGRSTDTQYF	TGTGCCAGCAGTTTAACTCAGGGGCGCAGCACAGATACGCAGTATTTT
NA	TRBV7-9	NA	TRBJ1-1	CASSLEAYTEAFF	TGTGCCAGCAGCTTAGAAGCGTACACTGAAGCTTTCTTT
NA	TRBV9	NA	TRBJ1-3	CASSVEPGSFTIYF	TGTGCCAGCAGCGTAGAACCAGGCAGCTTCACCATATATTTT
NA	TRBV29-1	many	TRBJ2-7	CSAAGQRYEQYF	TGCAGCGCTGCGGGACAGCGGTACGAGCAGTACTTC
TRBD1	TRBV29-1	NA	TRBJ1-5	CSVSSGTGNQPQHF	TGCAGCGTTAGTTCGGGGACAGGGAATCAGCCCCAGCATTTT
NA	TRBV5-1	NA	TRBJ1-1	CASSPTGNTEAFF	TGCGCCAGCAGCCCCACAGGGAACACTGAAGCTTTCTTT
TRBD1	TRBV6-1	few	TRBJ2-4	CASSPGQARGNIQYF	TGTGCCAGCAGTCCCGGACAGGCACGGGGAAACATTCAGTACTTC
NA	TRBV5-1	NA	TRBJ2-5	CASSFGAIGETQYF	TGCGCCAGCAGCTTTGGGGCCATAGGGGAGACCCAGTACTTC
NA	TRBV30	NA	TRBJ2-1	CAWSAGLNNEQFF	TGTGCCTGGAGCGCGGGGTTAAACAATGAGCAGTTCTTC
NA	TRBV30	NA	TRBJ1-3	CAWTDRSGNTIYF	TGTGCCTGGACAGACAGGTCTGGAAACACCATATATTTT